These 25 T cell receptor beta chains were all obtained from the same sample, sequenced in a study of blood T cell repertoires in COVID-19 (TCRdb year 2020). The library was generated by the immunoSEQ multiplex PCR assay. TCRdb's version of the immuneACCESS table is confined to in-frame rearrangements and falls short of the full clone set. An unresolved V gene accounts for under half of the shortfall where checked; the remainder is of unknown origin. This sample lists around 180,000 clones; over 75% were detected once. Approximately 7% of the sample lies in the top ten. Sequenced sample: peripheral blood. Source of these receptors: a man between 70 and 80 years old with active or convalescent COVID-19.

The chain is built from TRBV6-5 and TRBJ2-5; possibly TRBD2 for D (6 bases). The V end was cut by 0 bases, the J end by 5 bases, with 13 bases between. The CDR3 is 15 residues long. Germline V gene lookup returns CDR1 MNHEY and CDR2 SVGAGI. The chain's CDR3 is CASSYSSSAGETQYF. CDR3 DNA sequence: TGTGCCAGCAGTTACTCTTCCAGTGCGGGGGAGACCCAGTACTTC.

The rearrangement uses TRBV3-1 (or the pseudogene TRBV3-2) and TRBJ2-5; D remains ambiguous. Trimming left V 0 bases short and J 3 bases short, with 8 bases between. This CDR3 region has 14 residues. The germline V gene encodes CDR1 LGHDT and CDR2 YNNKEL (reference sequence). CDR3 in DNA: TGTGCCAGCAGCCAAGATTATGGAGAAGAGACCCAGTACTTC. This translates into CASSQDYGEETQYF.

This chain joins TRBV29-1 and TRBJ2-5, with TRBD2 identical over 7 bases. Germline CDR1 SQVTM, CDR2 ANQGSEA. J was trimmed by 2 bases and V by 2 bases; bases with no gene match: 11. The CDR3 totals 16 residues. CDR3 protein: CSVEYSPWGGQETQYF. In nucleotides, the CDR3 is TGCAGCGTTGAATATTCCCCCTGGGGGGGACAAGAGACCCAGTACTTC.

This chain connects TRBV7-9 to TRBJ2-3; TRBD1 agrees at 9 bases. The CDR3 totals 16 residues. V trimming: 5 bases; J trimming: 2 bases; junction bases outside the gene matches: 8. Germline V gives CDR1 SEHNR, CDR2 FQNEAQ (reference sequence). Here the CDR3 DNA reads TGTGCCAGCAGCCCCCTTAGGACAGGGGCCACAGATACGCAGTATTTT. It codes for CASSPLRTGATDTQYF.

The chain employs TRBV5-1 and TRBJ2-3, with D possibly matching TRBD2 (5 bases). Germline CDR1 is SGHRS and CDR2 is YFSETQ. The CDR3 is 15 residues long. Trimming removed 2 bases at V and 2 bases at J, with 12 bases between. CDR3 amino acids: CASSLAVHDTDTQYF. CDR3 nucleotides: TGCGCCAGCAGCTTAGCGGTACACGACACAGATACGCAGTATTTT.

This clone came up a few times. The genes are TRBV7-8 and TRBJ2-1; TRBD1 agrees at 8 bases. Germline V CDR1 and CDR2: SGHVS, FQNEAQ. The CDR3 has 13 residues. Unmatched junction bases numbered 3, after V lost 5 bases and J lost 6 bases. The DNA for the CDR3 is TGTGCCAGCAGCCTAGACAGGGGCAATGAGCAGTTCTTC. The encoded protein is CASSLDRGNEQFF. Based on the CDR3 plus reference TRBV7-8 and TRBJ2-1, the full variable domain is GAGVSQSPRYKVAKRGQDVALRCDPISGHVSLFWYQQALGQGPEFLTYFQNEAQLDKSGLPSDRFFAERPEGSVSTLKIQRTQQEDSAVYLCASSLDRGNEQFFGPGTRLTVL.

The gene calls are TRBV27 and TRBJ2-2; 7 bases map to TRBD1. This CDR3 contains 14 residues. CDR1 and CDR2 from the germline V gene are MNHEY and SMNVEV (reference sequence). With V trimmed by 4 bases and J by 4 bases, 3 bases remained unmatched. The CDR3 protein is CASSSGQITGELFF. DNA of the CDR3: TGTGCCAGCAGTTCGGGACAGATCACCGGGGAGCTGTTTTTT.

This chain connects TRBV6-1 to TRBJ2-3; unclear D gene. Germline V CDR1 and CDR2: MNHNS, SASEGT. The CDR3 is made up of 15 amino acids. The V and J ends lost 2 bases and 6 bases respectively, with 15 bases between them. The CDR3 loop is CASSEPKQLYDTQYF. The DNA for the CDR3 is TGTGCCAGCAGTGAACCTAAACAGTTATATGATACGCAGTATTTT.

Details on this clone: This sample includes further DNA sequences coding for the same CDR3. The rearrangement uses TRBV5-1 and TRBJ1-4; TRBD1 is a possible D gene (6 bases). Germline loops: CDR1 SGHRS, CDR2 YFSETQ. The CDR3 is 14 residues long. The ends were cut back, 4 bases at V and 2 bases at J, with 9 bases in the middle. CDR3 residues: CASSPDSTNEKLFF. The CDR3, as DNA: TGCGCCAGCAGCCCGGACAGTACTAATGAAAAACTGTTTTTT.

The chain carries TRBV5-1 and TRBJ1-2; the D is unclear. The CDR3 totals 17 residues. V lost 0 bases and J 1 base, leaving 16 bases between the germline ends. Germline V gene data show CDR1 as SGHRS and CDR2 as YFSETQ. The CDR3, as DNA: TGCGCCAGCAGCTTGGACCCCGGGGAGATCTTTAACTATGGCTACACCTTC. Residues: CASSLDPGEIFNYGYTF. The full variable domain, completed using reference TRBV5-1 and TRBJ1-2, is KAGVTQTPRYLIKTRGQQVTLSCSPISGHRSVSWYQQTPGQGLQFLFEYFSETQRNKGNFPGRFSGRQFSNSRSEMNVSTLELGDSALYLCASSLDPGEIFNYGYTFGSGTRLTVV.

This clone was detected once. This chain uses TRBV7-2 with TRBJ2-6; D perhaps matches TRBD2 (7 bases). The CDR3 is 16 amino acids. Germline lookup yields CDR1 SGHTA and CDR2 FQGNSA. V lost 4 bases and J lost 1, with 11 bases in between. The CDR3 sequence is CASSWRGPSGANVLTF. The CDR3, as DNA: TGTGCCAGCAGCTGGCGGGGGCCGTCTGGGGCCAACGTCCTGACTTTC.

Worth noting for this clone: At one end, the junction sequence differs from germline, possibly due to a read error. This rearrangement joins TRBV7-7 to TRBJ2-5, with a weak D call TRBD1 (5 bases). Germline lookup yields CDR1 SSHAT and CDR2 FNYEAQ (reference sequence). This CDR3 has 14 residues. DNA of the CDR3: TGTGCTAGCAGCCCGGGCAGGGCACAAGAGACCCAGTACTTC. Protein product: CASSPGRAQETQYF.

V and J are TRBV5-1 and TRBJ1-1; D ambiguous. Deletions cut 0 bases from V and 4 bases from J, with 10 bases between. Germline-derived CDR1 and CDR2 are SGHRS and YFSETQ. The CDR3 covers 14 residues. The CDR3 here is CASSLVEAPTEAFF. DNA for the CDR3: TGCGCCAGCAGCTTGGTCGAGGCCCCCACTGAAGCTTTCTTT. Complete variable domain (other parts from reference TRBV5-1 and TRBJ1-1): KAGVTQTPRYLIKTRGQQVTLSCSPISGHRSVSWYQQTPGQGLQFLFEYFSETQRNKGNFPGRFSGRQFSNSRSEMNVSTLELGDSALYLCASSLVEAPTEAFFGQGTRLTVV.

This clone was observed a handful of times. The gene calls are TRBV5-8 and TRBJ1-1, with D uncertain. V dropped 3 bases and J dropped 8 bases, with 11 bases sitting between them. The CDR3 has 12 residues. Germline values: CDR1 SGHTS, CDR2 YDEGEE. The CDR3 bases are TGTGCCAGCAGCTCTATGTATTACGAAGCTTTCTTT. It yields the protein CASSSMYYEAFF.

The chain uses TRBV12-3 or TRBV12-4 and TRBJ1-1; TRBD1 agrees at 9 bases. The CDR3 sequence is 13 residues long. After removal of 6 bases from V and 8 bases from J, the junction contained 7 bases not matched to a gene. The CDR3 region has the DNA TGTGCCAGCAGCCCGGACAGGGGATTAGAAGCTTTCTTT. Translation: CASSPDRGLEAFF.

This clone occurred once. The J gene is TRBJ2-2, the V gene TRBV15; 8 positions agree with TRBD2. CDR3 size: 18 residues. V gave up 0 bases and J gave up 0 bases; unmatched junction bases: 6. Looked up from germline, CDR1 is LNHNV and CDR2 is YYDKDF (reference sequence). The CDR3 DNA reads TGTGCCACCAGCAGAGATCCAGCGGGGGTCGCGAACACCGGGGAGCTGTTTTTT. As protein: CATSRDPAGVANTGELFF.

The chain joins TRBV2 to TRBJ2-2; D ambiguous. CDR3 size: 14 residues. Trimming shortened V by 2 bases and J by 3 bases, and 7 bases separated the two germline ends. The germline CDR1 and CDR2 sequences are SNHLY and FYNNEI. The CDR3 reads CASSEFGDTGELFF. CDR3 DNA sequence: TGTGCCAGCAGTGAATTCGGAGACACCGGGGAGCTGTTTTTT.

The CDR3 spells CASSPSAGAGDRGYTF. CDR3 coding DNA: TGTGCCAGCAGCCCTTCGGCAGGGGCGGGAGACCGCGGCTACACCTTC. The chain carries TRBV7-8 and TRBJ1-2, with a weak D call TRBD1 (6 bases). The CDR3 has 16 residues. The V end lost 5 bases, the J end lost 8 bases, and 24 bases lay between the germline ends. Germline V gene data show CDR1 as SGHVS and CDR2 as FQNEAQ.

The chain carries TRBV5-6 and TRBJ2-7; D is uncertain. CDR1 SGHDT and CDR2 YYEEEE come from the germline V gene. The CDR3 contains 12 residues. The ends were cut back, 3 bases at V and 6 bases at J, with 10 bases in the middle. The DNA for the CDR3 is TGTGCCAGCAGCTCCTGGAGTGGCGAGCAGTACTTC. It translates to CASSSWSGEQYF.

V usage is TRBV2 and J usage is TRBJ1-1; perhaps TRBD1 as D (6 bases). V lost 5 bases and J lost 2, with 12 bases in between. Germline CDR1 is SNHLY and CDR2 is FYNNEI. The CDR3 runs to 14 residues. CDR3 bases: TGTGCCAGCAGTTCACAGGGTCATAACACTGAAGCTTTCTTT. Translating it yields CASSSQGHNTEAFF.

This chain joins TRBV29-1 and TRBJ2-1, with 7 bases aligning to TRBD2. The CDR3 is 18 amino acids. Germline V gene data show CDR1 as SQVTM and CDR2 as ANQGSEA. Unmatched junction bases numbered 12, after V lost 1 base and J lost 0 bases. The CDR3 coding sequence is TGCAGCGTTGAAGGGTGGTGGCGGGGGACCAGCTCCTACAATGAGCAGTTCTTC. Its protein is CSVEGWWRGTSSYNEQFF.

V usage is TRBV10-3 and J usage is TRBJ2-2, with 11 bases lining up with TRBD2. CDR3 length: 16 residues. Germline V CDR1 and CDR2: ENHRY, SYGVKD. V was pared by 7 bases and J by 0 bases, with 4 bases of the junction left unmatched. CDR3 in DNA: TGTGCCATCAACCTAGCGGGAGGCACGAACACCGGGGAGCTGTTTTTT. Translating it yields CAINLAGGTNTGELFF.

V usage is TRBV5-1 and J usage is TRBJ2-3; the match to TRBD1 covers 9 bases. The trim removed 0 bases at V and 3 bases at J, leaving 8 bases unmatched. The CDR3 covers 17 residues. Germline V gene lookup returns CDR1 SGHRS and CDR2 YFSETQ. The CDR3 loop reads CASSLEGQGGKTDTQYF. The DNA for the CDR3 is TGCGCCAGCAGCTTGGAGGGACAGGGTGGGAAAACAGATACGCAGTATTTT.

The gene calls are TRBV4-2 and TRBJ1-3; the match to TRBD1 covers 8 bases. The CDR3 loop spans 16 amino acids. The V gene end was trimmed by 0 bases and the J gene end by 5 bases; junction bases not matched to a gene: 6. The V gene's germline CDR1 is LGHNA and CDR2 YNFKEQ. CDR3: CASSQDPDRGRNTIYF. The CDR3 nucleotides read TGTGCCAGCAGCCAAGATCCCGACAGGGGAAGAAACACCATATATTTT.

The chain joins TRBV7-2 to TRBJ1-4, with 12 bases lining up with TRBD1. V dropped 5 bases and J dropped 7; count of bases not matched to a gene: 2. This CDR3 is built from 14 residues. Germline loops: CDR1 SGHTA, CDR2 FQGNSA. CDR3 sequence: CASSLGQGAEKLFF. In DNA, the CDR3 is TGTGCCAGCAGCCTGGGACAGGGGGCTGAAAAACTGTTTTTT.